These 25 T cell receptor beta chains originate from one sample sequenced in a study of CD8 T cells in ankylosing spondylitis. Study observations and caveats: One TCR beta motif, made up of 7 or 8 highly homologous variants, appeared characteristic of ankylosing spondylitis blood.

Antigens of these TCRs are unknown. TCRdb recomputed calls from the 5' RACE reads with MiXCR, one row per CDR3 protein. The sample lists roughly 300,000 distinct CDR3 sequences; under 8.5% were seen once. Material: blood, either unsorted or a sorted T cell fraction (not recorded which). The receptors derive from a male donor with ankylosing spondylitis.

This chain uses TRBV20-1 with TRBJ2-1; possibly TRBD2 for D (6 bases). CDR3 length: 17 amino acids. Per germline, CDR1 DFQATT and CDR2 SNEGSKA (reference sequence). The ends were cut back, 5 bases at V and 0 bases at J, with 20 bases in the middle. For the CDR3, the DNA is TGCAGTGCTGAGTCGCCGCCTAGCGTCTCCTCCTACAATGAGCAGTTCTTC. It codes for CSAESPPSVSSYNEQFF.

At least ten counts were recorded for this clonotype. This chain links TRBV3-1 with TRBJ1-5; D gene unclear. CDR1 and CDR2 from the germline V gene are LGHDT and YNNKEL (reference sequence). This CDR3 has 14 amino acids. V lost 1 base and J 6 bases, leaving 10 bases between the germline ends. Here the CDR3 reads CASSQVQGGQPQHF. The CDR3 region has the DNA TGTGCCAGCAGCCAAGTACAAGGAGGTCAGCCCCAGCATTTT.

This clonotype was seen only once. This CDR3 reads CASSWDAYEQYF. For the CDR3, the DNA is TGTGCCAGCAGTTGGGATGCCTACGAGCAGTACTTC. The chain combines TRBV25-1 with TRBJ2-7; no reliable D call. Trimming left V 5 bases short and J 2 bases short, with 7 bases between. Per germline, CDR1 MGHDK and CDR2 SYGVNS. The CDR3 spans 12 residues.

The chain links TRBV4-2 to TRBJ2-7, with 8 bases aligning to TRBD2. The length of the CDR3 is 18 residues. CDR1 LGHNA and CDR2 YNFKEQ come from the germline V gene. Trimming at V came to 0 bases and at J to 0 bases, leaving 10 bases not matched to a gene. The CDR3, as DNA: TGTGCCAGCAGCCAAGATCAAACTAGCGGAGGGGCCTCCTACGAGCAGTACTTC. This sequence encodes CASSQDQTSGGASYEQYF.

The chain recombines TRBV5-6 with TRBJ2-7; D may be TRBD1 or TRBD2 (5 bases each). CDR1 and CDR2 from the germline V gene are SGHDT and YYEEEE. V was trimmed by 2 bases and J by 4 bases, leaving 13 bases between them. The CDR3 totals 14 residues. The DNA for the CDR3 is TGTGCCAGCAGCTTTGAGGGGCTGGTATACGAGCAGTACTTC. Its protein is CASSFEGLVYEQYF.

The rearrangement joins TRBV7-2 to TRBJ2-7; the match to TRBD2 covers 8 bases. Germline CDR1 and CDR2: SGHTA and FQGNSA. The CDR3 extends over 12 amino acids. J was trimmed by 6 bases and V by 6 bases; bases with no gene match: 4. The CDR3 spells CASRGAGGEQYF. CDR3 bases: TGTGCCAGCAGGGGCGCGGGAGGCGAGCAGTACTTC.

The table lists this clonotype with a few counts. This chain links TRBV7-2 with TRBJ2-3, with D tentatively TRBD1 or TRBD2 (5 bases each). Germline V gives CDR1 SGHTA, CDR2 FQGNSA. The CDR3 sequence is 14 residues long. V was clipped by 4 bases and J by 2 bases, with 10 bases between them. The DNA for the CDR3 is TGTGCCAGCAGCTGGGGACGGTACACAGATACGCAGTATTTT. It specifies CASSWGRYTDTQYF.

The chain uses TRBV7-2 and TRBJ1-6; D not certain. V lost 3 bases and J lost 0, with 9 bases in between. The CDR3 extends over 16 amino acids. Germline-derived CDR1 and CDR2 are SGHTA and FQGNSA. CDR3 in amino acids: CASSFRSGSYNSPLHF. CDR3 DNA: TGTGCCAGCAGCTTCAGAAGCGGCTCCTATAATTCACCCCTCCACTTT.

The sample holds many counts of this clonotype. The J gene is TRBJ1-5, the V gene TRBV20-1; tentative D call: TRBD1 (6 bases). Germline V CDR1 and CDR2: DFQATT, SNEGSKA (reference sequence). V was shortened by 5 bases and J by 0 bases, with 8 bases between the two germline ends. The CDR3 loop spans 13 amino acids. As DNA, the CDR3 is TGCAGTGCTTGGACAGATAGCAATCAGCCCCAGCATTTT. It encodes CSAWTDSNQPQHF.

This clonotype was seen more than once but under ten times. The chain recombines TRBV7-6 with TRBJ2-3, with 7 bases that match TRBD1. The CDR3 sequence is 14 residues long. V shed 5 bases and J 2 bases; nucleotides not matched to a gene: 4. The germline CDR1 and CDR2 sequences are SGHVS and FNYEAQ. The CDR3 is CASSQTGPTDTQYF. DNA of the CDR3: TGTGCCAGCAGCCAGACAGGGCCCACAGATACGCAGTATTTT.

The genes are TRBV9 and TRBJ1-5, with 9 bases identical to TRBD1. This CDR3 has 16 residues. J gave up 0 bases and V 3 bases, and 4 bases lay outside the gene matches. The V gene's germline CDR1 is SGDLS and CDR2 YYNGEE. CDR3: CASSEGQGFSNQPQHF. CDR3 in DNA: TGTGCCAGCAGCGAGGGACAGGGATTTAGCAATCAGCCCCAGCATTTT.

This clonotype was counted a few times. V usage is TRBV4-3 and J usage is TRBJ2-7, with D possibly being TRBD2 (5 bases). V was shortened by 4 bases and J by 2 bases, with 15 bases between the two germline ends. The CDR3 contains 15 residues. The germline V gene encodes CDR1 LGHNA and CDR2 YSLEER. Here the CDR3 DNA reads TGCGCCAGCAGCCGCGAAAGGACTGCTACCTACGAGCAGTACTTC. This translates into CASSRERTATYEQYF.

This chain connects TRBV10-3 to TRBJ2-6, with 7 bases fitting TRBD1. The V segment lost 4 bases and the J segment 2 bases; nucleotides outside the gene matches: 5. Germline assignment: CDR1 ENHRY and CDR2 SYGVKD. The CDR3 extends over 16 amino acids. The DNA of the CDR3 is TGTGCCATCAGTGGCTCCGGGACAGCTGGGGCCAACGTCCTGACTTTC. Translating it yields CAISGSGTAGANVLTF.

This chain uses TRBV15 with TRBJ2-5; no firm D call. This CDR3 has 14 residues. The germline V gene has CDR1 LNHNV and CDR2 YYDKDF (reference sequence). V was pared by 1 base and J by 4 bases, with 10 bases between. The chain's CDR3 is CATSRGQVGETQYF. Here the CDR3 DNA reads TGTGCCACCAGCAGAGGTCAGGTGGGAGAGACCCAGTACTTC.

This clonotype was counted at least ten times. The chain joins TRBV29-1 to TRBJ2-6; D gene uncertain. Trimming took 4 bases from V and 0 from J, leaving 4 bases between them. CDR3 length equals 13 residues. Germline values: CDR1 SQVTM, CDR2 ANQGSEA. The CDR3 DNA sequence: TGCAGCGTTGTTCCCTCTGGGGCCAACGTCCTGACTTTC. It specifies CSVVPSGANVLTF.

There are a few counts of this clonotype. This chain uses TRBV29-1 with TRBJ2-7, with no clear D. Per germline, CDR1 SQVTM and CDR2 ANQGSEA. The V end was cut by 3 bases, the J end by 3 bases, with 12 bases between. CDR3 size: 13 residues. As DNA, the CDR3 is TGCAGCGTTGAGGGCAGCCGCGGCTACGAGCAGTACTTC. Protein product: CSVEGSRGYEQYF.

This clonotype showed up many times. The rearrangement links TRBV29-1 to TRBJ2-7, with 12 bases identical to TRBD2. There are 16 residues in the CDR3. The V gene end was trimmed by 7 bases and the J gene end by 0 bases; junction bases not matched to a gene: 10. CDR1 is SQVTM and CDR2 is ANQGSEA in the germline V gene. The DNA for the CDR3 is TGCAGCGCCGTCGGGACTAGCGGGTATCTCTCCTACGAGCAGTACTTC. Translating it yields CSAVGTSGYLSYEQYF.

Comment on this clonotype: The germline gene is not matched at one end of the junction; a read error may be the cause. The genes are TRBV20-1 and TRBJ2-7; TRBD2 agrees at 12 bases. The germline CDR1 and CDR2 sequences are DFQATT and SNEGSKA (reference sequence). The CDR3 spans 19 residues. CDR3 DNA sequence: TGCAGTGCTGGAGATCCCTTGACTAGCGGGAGCCTGGGCTCCTACGAGCAGTACTTC. Protein product: CSAGDPLTSGSLGSYEQYF.

The chain carries TRBV6-1 and TRBJ2-7; TRBD1 might be the D (6 bases). V dropped 6 bases and J dropped 4 bases, with 16 bases sitting between them. The germline gives CDR1 MNHNS, CDR2 SASEGT. This CDR3 comprises 14 residues. CDR3 DNA sequence: TGTGCCAGCAGGGTACCGGGACAATATTACGAGCAGTACTTC. Translating gives CASRVPGQYYEQYF.

J is TRBJ1-1 and V is TRBV6-2 or TRBV6-3; D is uncertain. The CDR3 is 16 amino acids. V shed 2 bases and J shed 1 base, with 14 bases lying between them. Germline CDR1 reads MNHEY; CDR2 reads SVGEGT. CDR3 sequence (DNA): TGTGCCAGCAGTTACGACCTTCGCCGGAAGAACACTGAAGCTTTCTTT. Amino acids: CASSYDLRRKNTEAFF.

As to this clonotype: At one of its ends the junction is not consistent with the germline gene, which may arise from a read error. This rearrangement joins TRBV6-5 to TRBJ2-1; TRBD2 matches 8 bases. The CDR3 totals 15 residues. Germline CDR1 MNHEY, CDR2 SVGAGI. This chain's CDR3 is CASSNSRGLVNEQFF. The CDR3 DNA reads TGTGCCAGCAGTAACTCACGGGGACTAGTCAATGAGCAGTTCTTC.

The rearrangement uses TRBV7-8 and TRBJ2-3; perhaps D is TRBD1 or TRBD2 (6 bases each). V gave up 3 bases and J gave up 4 bases, with 17 bases separating them. CDR3 size: 16 residues. CDR1 is SGHVS and CDR2 is FQNEAQ in the germline V gene. CDR3 in amino acids: CASSFPLLGGPDTQYF. The CDR3, as DNA: TGTGCCAGCAGCTTCCCCTTGCTCGGGGGCCCAGATACGCAGTATTTT.

This clonotype was seen only a few times. The V gene is TRBV28, the J gene TRBJ2-3; D gene ambiguous. Trimming left V 6 bases short and J 4 bases short, with 14 bases between. This CDR3 comprises 14 residues. Germline CDR1 is MDHEN and CDR2 is SYDVKM. CDR3 amino acids: CASSSFLAADTQYF. The CDR3 coding sequence is TGTGCCAGCAGCTCCTTCTTGGCGGCAGATACGCAGTATTTT. The full variable domain, rest sourced from reference TRBV28 and TRBJ2-3, is DVKVTQSSRYLVKRTGEKVFLECVQDMDHENMFWYRQDPGLGLRLIYFSYDVKMKEKGDIPEGYSVSREKKERFSLILESASTNQTSMYLCASSSFLAADTQYFGPGTRLTVL.

The chain uses TRBV25-1 and TRBJ2-7; the match to TRBD2 covers 8 bases. V dropped 8 bases and J dropped 1; count of bases not matched to a gene: 7. The germline CDR1 and CDR2 sequences are MGHDK and SYGVNS. This CDR3 is built from 14 residues. The DNA of the CDR3 is TGTGCCAGCTCTAGTCGGGGGGGGTCCTACGAGCAGTACTTC. Translated: CASSSRGGSYEQYF.

V and J are TRBV27 and TRBJ1-5, with 9 bases identical to TRBD1. With V trimmed by 6 bases and J by 2 bases, 5 bases remained unmatched. The CDR3 loop spans 15 amino acids. Germline V CDR1 and CDR2: MNHEY, SMNVEV (reference sequence). CDR3 bases: TGTGCCAGCAGGAAACAGGGGGCCGGCAATCAGCCCCAGCATTTT. Translating gives CASRKQGAGNQPQHF.